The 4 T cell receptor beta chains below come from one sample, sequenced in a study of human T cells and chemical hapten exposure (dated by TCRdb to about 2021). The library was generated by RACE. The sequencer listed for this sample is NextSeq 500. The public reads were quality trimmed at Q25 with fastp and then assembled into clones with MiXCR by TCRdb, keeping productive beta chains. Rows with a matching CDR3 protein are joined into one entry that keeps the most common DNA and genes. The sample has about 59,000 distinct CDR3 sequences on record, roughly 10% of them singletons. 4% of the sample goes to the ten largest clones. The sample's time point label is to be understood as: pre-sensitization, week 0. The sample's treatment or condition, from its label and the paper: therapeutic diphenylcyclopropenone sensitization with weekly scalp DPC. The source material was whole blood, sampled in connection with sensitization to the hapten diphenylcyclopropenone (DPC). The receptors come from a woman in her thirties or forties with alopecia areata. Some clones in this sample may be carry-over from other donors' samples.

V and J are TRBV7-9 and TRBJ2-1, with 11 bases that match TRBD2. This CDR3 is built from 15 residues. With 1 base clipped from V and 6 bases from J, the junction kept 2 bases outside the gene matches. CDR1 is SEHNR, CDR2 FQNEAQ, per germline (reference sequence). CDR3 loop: CASSLDGTSGNEQFF. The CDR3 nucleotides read TGTGCCAGCAGCTTAGACGGGACTAGCGGCAATGAGCAGTTCTTC.

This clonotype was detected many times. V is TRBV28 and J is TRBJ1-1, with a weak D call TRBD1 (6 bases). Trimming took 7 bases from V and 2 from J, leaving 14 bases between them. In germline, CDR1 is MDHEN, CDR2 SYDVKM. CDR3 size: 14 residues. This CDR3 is CASIHRRGNTEAFF. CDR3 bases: TGTGCCAGCATTCACCGCAGGGGTAACACTGAAGCTTTCTTT.

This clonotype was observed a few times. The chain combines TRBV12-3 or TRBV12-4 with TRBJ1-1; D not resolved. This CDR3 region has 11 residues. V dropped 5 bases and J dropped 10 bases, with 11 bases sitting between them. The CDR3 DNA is TGTGCCAGCAGTCTCAAATCGGGAGCTTTCTTT. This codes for CASSLKSGAFF.

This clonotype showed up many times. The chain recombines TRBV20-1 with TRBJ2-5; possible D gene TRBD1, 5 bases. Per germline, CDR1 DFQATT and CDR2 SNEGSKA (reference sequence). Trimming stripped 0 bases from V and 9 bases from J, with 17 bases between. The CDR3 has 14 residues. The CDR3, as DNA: TGCAGTGCTAGAGATCAGGGCACAGGTCGGGCCCAGTACTTC. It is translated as CSARDQGTGRAQYF.